The sequence of this T cell receptor beta chain was determined in a study of T cell repertoires in cytomegalovirus infection. Study-wide points: There were HLA-C-restricted CMV-specific TCR beta clonotypes dominating the ex vivo response. Summed public TCR beta family frequency identified CMV carriers bearing the relevant HLA.

V shed 5 bases and J 3 bases; nucleotides not matched to a gene: 5. The CDR3 sequence is 15 residues long. Germline V lookup: CDR1 SGHTA, CDR2 FQGNSA. This clonotype was seen only a few times. Its antigen is not known. TCRdb re-called the reads through MiXCR, storing one row per CDR3 protein. The repertoire has about 350,000 distinct CDR3 sequences, about 32% of them found once; the top ten carry roughly 14%. The clonotype originates from a human donor in good health (CMV status not recorded). Some clones in this sample may be carry-over from other donors' samples. The chain recombines TRBV7-2 with TRBJ2-1; 9 nucleotides match TRBD2. Sequencing used cultured PBMCs, obtained from culture after CMV antigen stimulation. The CDR3 DNA is TGTGCCAGCAGCCCCCTAGCGGGGATCTACAATGAGCAGTTCTTC. Amino acid sequence: CASSPLAGIYNEQFF.